The 20 T cell receptor beta chains given below trace back to one sample, sequenced in a study of cytomegalovirus exposure and HLA in healthy donors. Use of 60 Vbeta and 13 Jbeta primers characterized the PCR. The data were produced by immunoSEQ multiplex PCR, yet TCRdb's version contains in-frame clones alone and is incomplete. In the table there are 100,000 to 120,000 clones, about 70% of which are singletons. Sequenced: PBMCs. Receptor source: a man aged 25 to 40 in good health and CMV-seronegative.

This clone was counted a few times. The gene calls are TRBV25-1 and TRBJ1-1; D is uncertain. This CDR3 is built from 14 residues. Germline-derived CDR1 and CDR2 are MGHDK and SYGVNS. The ends were cut back, 6 bases at V and 1 base at J, with 12 bases in the middle. The chain's CDR3 is CASSSRRRNTEAFF. The CDR3 region has the DNA TGTGCCAGCAGCTCCCGGCGGAGGAACACTGAAGCTTTCTTT.

There are a few counts of this clone. The CDR3 protein is CASSLLGVLGPATLPYEQYF. The CDR3, as DNA: TGTGCCAGCAGCTTGCTTGGAGTCCTAGGCCCCGCGACCCTTCCATACGAGCAGTACTTC. The chain has TRBV5-4 and TRBJ2-7; D not resolved. The CDR3 is 20 amino acids. V was trimmed by 1 base and J by 4 bases, leaving 30 bases between them. Germline CDR1 SGHNT, CDR2 YYREEE (reference sequence).

The chain carries TRBV28 and TRBJ2-7, with TRBD1 identical over 8 bases. Losses at the gene ends were 6 bases for V and 7 bases for J; bases not matched to a gene: 8. Germline values: CDR1 MDHEN, CDR2 SYDVKM. This CDR3 comprises 13 residues. CDR3 loop: CASRRTGTGEQYF. In nucleotides, the CDR3 is TGTGCCAGCAGACGGACAGGGACGGGGGAGCAGTACTTC.

The V call is TRBV7-2, the J call TRBJ2-5; TRBD2 agrees at 16 bases. The CDR3 contains 17 residues. CDR1 and CDR2 from the germline V gene are SGHTA and FQGNSA. Trimming removed 3 bases from V and 5 bases from J; junction bases left unmatched: 6. This chain's CDR3 is CASSLGLAGGGGETQYF. The CDR3 DNA follows: TGTGCCAGCAGCTTGGGACTAGCGGGAGGGGGTGGGGAGACCCAGTACTTC.

This chain uses TRBV7-9 with TRBJ2-5, with unresolved D. Per germline, CDR1 SEHNR and CDR2 FQNEAQ (reference sequence). Trimming shortened V by 3 bases and J by 5 bases, and 16 bases separated the two germline ends. This CDR3 has 15 residues. The CDR3 region has the DNA TGTGCCAGCAGCTTGCCGGGTCTTCCTAGGGAGACCCAGTACTTC. It translates to CASSLPGLPRETQYF. Supplemented by reference TRBV7-9 and TRBJ2-5, the full variable domain reads DTGVSQNPRHKITKRGQNVTFRCDPISEHNRLYWYRQTLGQGPEFLTYFQNEAQLEKSRLLSDRFSAERPKGSFSTLEIQRTEQGDSAMYLCASSLPGLPRETQYFGPGTRLLVL.

V usage is TRBV5-1 and J usage is TRBJ1-2, with D possibly being TRBD1 (5 bases). Per germline, CDR1 SGHRS and CDR2 YFSETQ. The CDR3 has 16 residues. Trimming stripped 0 bases from V and 7 bases from J, with 19 bases between. The CDR3 DNA reads TGCGCCAGCAGCTTGGATGGTGGGGGGAATCAGGTTGGCTACACCTTC. Translating it yields CASSLDGGGNQVGYTF.

This chain connects TRBV4-3 to TRBJ1-2; 7 bases are shared with TRBD1. After removal of 2 bases from V and 4 bases from J, the junction contained 7 bases not matched to a gene. Per the germline V gene, CDR1 is LGHNA and CDR2 is YSLEER. The CDR3 runs to 15 residues. The CDR3 DNA follows: TGCGCCAGCAGCCAACAGACAGGGATCGTCTATGGCTACACCTTC. This encodes CASSQQTGIVYGYTF.

The gene calls are TRBV5-6 and TRBJ1-2; 9 positions agree with TRBD1. V shed 4 bases and J 4 bases; nucleotides not matched to a gene: 5. Germline CDR1 SGHDT, CDR2 YYEEEE. The CDR3 sequence is 14 residues long. The DNA of the CDR3 is TGTGCCAGCAGCCCACAGGGGGCGCCCTATGGCTACACCTTC. Amino acid sequence: CASSPQGAPYGYTF.

CDR3 loop: CASSQDGQGAKNIQYF. The DNA of the CDR3 is TGTGCCAGCAGCCAAGATGGCCAGGGAGCCAAAAACATTCAGTACTTC. The V and J genes are TRBV4-2 and TRBJ2-4; D is perhaps TRBD1 (5 bases). The CDR3 runs to 16 residues. Germline lookup yields CDR1 LGHNA and CDR2 YNFKEQ. V gave up 0 bases and J gave up 0 bases, with 9 bases separating them.

This clone was picked up a small number of times. This chain joins TRBV25-1 and TRBJ2-2; the match to TRBD1 covers 7 bases. The CDR3 covers 17 residues. In germline, CDR1 is MGHDK, CDR2 SYGVNS. The trim removed 1 base at V and 4 bases at J, leaving 9 bases unmatched. The CDR3 reads CASSESLGRGTTGELFF. CDR3 bases: TGTGCCAGCAGTGAATCTTTAGGCAGGGGGACCACCGGGGAGCTGTTTTTT. Based on the CDR3 plus reference TRBV25-1 and TRBJ2-2, the full variable domain is EADIYQTPRYLVIGTGKKITLECSQTMGHDKMYWYQQDPGMELHLIHYSYGVNSTEKGDLSSESTVSRIRTEHFPLTLESARPSHTSQYLCASSESLGRGTTGELFFGEGSRLTVL.

V usage is TRBV30 and J usage is TRBJ1-2; D unclear. Germline assignment: CDR1 GTSNPN and CDR2 SVGIG (reference sequence). The CDR3 runs 14 residues. V lost 1 base and J lost 1, with 10 bases in between. CDR3 sequence reads: CAWSALEVNYGYTF. The CDR3 bases are TGTGCCTGGAGTGCCCTAGAAGTTAACTATGGCTACACCTTC. Based on the CDR3 plus reference TRBV30 and TRBJ1-2, the full variable domain is SQTIHQWPATLVQPVGSPLSLECTVEGTSNPNLYWYRQAAGRGLQLLFYSVGIGQISSEVPQNLSASRPQDRQFILSSKKLLLSDSGFYLCAWSALEVNYGYTFGSGTRLTVV.

The chain couples TRBV7-9 to TRBJ2-1; no reliable D call. CDR1 and CDR2 (germline): SEHNR, FQNEAQ (reference sequence). V gave up 3 bases and J gave up 2 bases, with 5 bases separating them. There are 13 residues in the CDR3. The CDR3 loop reads CASSFGTYNEQFF. The CDR3 DNA sequence: TGTGCCAGCAGCTTCGGTACCTACAATGAGCAGTTCTTC.

The V call is TRBV28, the J call TRBJ2-7, with D possibly matching TRBD2 (6 bases). The V gene lost 4 bases and the J gene lost 4 bases, with 20 bases spanning the gap. Germline CDR1 is MDHEN and CDR2 is SYDVKM. CDR3 size: 16 residues. This CDR3 is CASSYPSVAEPYEQYF. CDR3 sequence (DNA): TGTGCCAGCAGTTACCCTAGCGTTGCGGAGCCGTACGAGCAGTACTTC.

V gene TRBV5-1 combines with J gene TRBJ1-4; the match to TRBD1 covers 7 bases. V lost 4 bases and J lost 5; bases outside the gene matches: 11. The germline CDR1 and CDR2 sequences are SGHRS and YFSETQ. The CDR3 has 16 residues. The CDR3 DNA reads as TGCGCCAGCAGCCCTTTTACCGGGACAGCAAATGAAAAACTGTTTTTT. This translates into CASSPFTGTANEKLFF.

This clone was counted a single time. The chain employs TRBV19 and TRBJ1-5; D not resolved. The V and J ends lost 1 base and 6 bases respectively, with 16 bases between them. Looked up from germline, CDR1 is LNHDA and CDR2 is SQIVND (reference sequence). The CDR3 length is 16 residues. The CDR3 DNA sequence: TGTGCCAGTAGTATAGCTATCGGAGGGTCGAGTCAGCCCCAGCATTTT. It yields the protein CASSIAIGGSSQPQHF.

The chain has TRBV7-6 and TRBJ2-5; 10 bases line up with TRBD2. This CDR3 is built from 18 residues. Per germline, CDR1 SGHVS and CDR2 FNYEAQ. V dropped 1 base and J dropped 3; count of bases not matched to a gene: 11. CDR3 residues: CASSLVSSGSFREETQYF. DNA for the CDR3: TGTGCCAGCAGCTTAGTGTCTAGCGGGAGTTTTAGAGAAGAGACCCAGTACTTC.

This clone showed up just once. The rearrangement links TRBV9 to TRBJ2-3, with a tentative D call TRBD2 (5 bases). CDR3 length: 12 amino acids. Trimming took 6 bases from V and 5 from J, leaving 10 bases between them. Germline V gene sequence: CDR1 SGDLS, CDR2 YYNGEE. The CDR3 DNA follows: TGTGCCAGCAATAAGGCGGGAGATACGCAGTATTTT. Translated: CASNKAGDTQYF.

The V and J genes are TRBV2 and TRBJ2-7; D may be TRBD2 (5 bases). V lost 4 bases to trimming and J lost 9 bases, with 19 bases between them. The CDR3 has 14 residues. Germline assignment: CDR1 SNHLY and CDR2 FYNNEI. CDR3 loop: CASSAGNSMAMQYF. CDR3 nucleotides: TGTGCCAGCAGTGCGGGGAACAGCATGGCGATGCAGTACTTC.

The V and J genes are TRBV5-1 and TRBJ2-3, with TRBD2 matching over 7 bases. The CDR3 extends over 17 amino acids. Germline V gene lookup returns CDR1 SGHRS and CDR2 YFSETQ. V lost 7 bases to trimming and J lost 0 bases; unmatched junction nucleotides: 14. The CDR3 loop reads CASSTYGGSTSTDTQYF. DNA of the CDR3: TGCGCCAGCTCGACTTACGGGGGGTCCACTAGCACAGATACGCAGTATTTT.

As DNA, the CDR3 is TGTGCCAGCAGGGTGGACTCGAGCTCCTACGAGCAGTACTTC. Its protein product is CASRVDSSSYEQYF. The rearrangement uses TRBV7-3 and TRBJ2-7; D may be TRBD2 (5 bases). V gave up 6 bases and J gave up 0 bases, with 12 bases separating them. The V gene's germline CDR1 is SGHTA and CDR2 FQGTGA. This CDR3 comprises 14 residues.